The entry below gives a single T cell receptor (beta chain) sequence along with its context. Its antigen is still unknown. No base quality values were provided; no much bigger clone lies one nucleotide off. TCR CDR3 regions were amplified from genomic DNA by multiplex PCR using the deep immunoSEQ assay. Genomic DNA extracted from each cell subset was distributed evenly over all wells of several immunoSEQ 96-well plates, and each plate served as one replicate. For unsorted PBMC, 250 to 350 ng of genomic DNA, equivalent to about 30,000 T cell genomes, went into each replicate PCR. Unsorted PBMC genomic DNA was sequenced across ten immunoSEQ deep assay plates. The purified libraries were quantified using a Qubit 3.0 fluorometer, sized with a Bioanalyzer 2100, and then quantified again using the KAPA Library Quantification kit. Each immunoSEQ 96-well plate was sequenced on its own single-read 150-cycle Illumina NextSeq 550 flow cell. Turning to the authors' computational methods: The immunoSEQ output contained only junctional sequences without quality scores, so filtering could not match that applied to full-length reads. To assign V/J genes and CDR3, sequences were annotated against IMGT germline references using PyIR, a Python wrapper for IgBLAST v1.9. Reads were filtered out if the reads had weak V/J assignments (E-value above 1e-6), no CDR3, stop codons, out-of-frame junctions, or ambiguous translated residues. V3J clonotypes were defined as sequences sharing an identical inferred V gene, J gene, and CDR3 amino acid sequence. The percentage overlap between two repertoires was calculated by dividing the number of shared unique clonotypes by the size of the smaller repertoire. Three approaches were used to assess repertoire richness: RTK rarefaction, the Chao1 estimator, and Recon v2.1 estimates of unobserved clonotypes. In its TCRdb copy, this immuneACCESS table keeps in-frame sequences only and misses some clones. Where compared with another copy, unresolved V genes explain less than half of these, and the others have no known cause. V, J and clone size are taken as reported in that table, and D and trimming were inferred from the DNA itself. The sample has about 520,000 clones on record, approximately 84% of them singletons. Together, the top ten hold roughly 13% of the sample.

This record belongs to a study of shared clonotypes between healthy human individuals (dated by TCRdb to about 2020). With regard to the full study: Three men and a couple of women, aged 18 to 49 years, made up the cohort. To increase sequencing depth and limit assay-specific biases, TCR repertoire library preparation and sequencing were carried out by different laboratories using diverse techniques. To estimate repertoire size and how much clonotypes are shared between individuals, the study performed deep sequencing of blood TCR repertoires from a handful of healthy adults. Leukapheresis yielded between about 0.85 and 9.5 billion PBMCs per donor.

Donors were healthy HIV-negative adults with no recently reported acute infections or vaccinations. Only Caucasian adults living in Nashville, Tennessee, USA were represented among the donors. In the unsorted samples, 85 million to 100 million PBMCs were counted, and genomic DNA was extracted using the QIAamp DNA Blood Mini kit. After blood collection by leukapheresis, PBMCs were isolated using Ficoll-Histopaque density gradient centrifugation and then cryopreserved in the vapor phase of liquid nitrogen. The paper's findings and limits, for the study overall: Sampling was restricted to blood, and TCR repertoires in tissue are likely to differ from TCR repertoires in blood. Because the study included only a small number of donors, the genetic and exposure-history diversity represented was limited. Pairwise subsampling led to the expectation that sequencing depth would affect the degree of clonotype sharing among donors.

Taken from cysteine to phenylalanine, the CDR3 has 12 residues. Just the 36-base CDR3 DNA is kept, in frame starting at base 1. CDR1 and CDR2, looked up from the germline V gene, are SNHLY and FYNNEI. Trimming removed 7 bases from V and 4 bases from J, leaving 11 bases between the germline ends. The clonotype comes from a woman aged 40 to 50 in good health. Some clones in this sample may be carry-over from other donors' samples. The rearrangement joined TRBV2 to TRBJ2-7, with TRBD2 as a weak D call on 6 bases. The sequenced material came from PBMCs. The DNA sequence is as follows: TGTGCCAGCACGACTAGTTGGTACGAGCAGTACTTC. Its protein reads: CASTTSWYEQYF.